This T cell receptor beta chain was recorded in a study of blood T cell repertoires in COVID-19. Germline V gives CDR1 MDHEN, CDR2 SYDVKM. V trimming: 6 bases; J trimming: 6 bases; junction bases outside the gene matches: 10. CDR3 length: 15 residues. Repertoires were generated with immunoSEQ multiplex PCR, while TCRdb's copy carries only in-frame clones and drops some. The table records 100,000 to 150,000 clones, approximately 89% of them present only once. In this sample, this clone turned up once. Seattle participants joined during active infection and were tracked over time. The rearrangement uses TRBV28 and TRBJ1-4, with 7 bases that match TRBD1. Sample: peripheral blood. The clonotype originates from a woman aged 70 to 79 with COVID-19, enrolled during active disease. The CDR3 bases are TGTGCCAGCAGCCCATCCGACAGGGTTGATGAAAAACTGTTTTTT. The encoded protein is CASSPSDRVDEKLFF.